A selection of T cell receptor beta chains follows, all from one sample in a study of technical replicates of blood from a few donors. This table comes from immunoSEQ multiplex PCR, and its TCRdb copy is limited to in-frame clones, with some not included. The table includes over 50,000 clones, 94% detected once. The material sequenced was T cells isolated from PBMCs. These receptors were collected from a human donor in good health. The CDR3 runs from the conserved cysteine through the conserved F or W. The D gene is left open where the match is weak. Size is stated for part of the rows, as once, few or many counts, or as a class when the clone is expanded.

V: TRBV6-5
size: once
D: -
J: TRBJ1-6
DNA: TGTGCCAGCAGTTACTCGAGGCAGGGGTCGCATTCACCCCTCCACTTT
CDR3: CASSYSRQGSHSPLHF

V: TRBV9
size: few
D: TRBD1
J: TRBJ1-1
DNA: TGTGCCAGCACCCGACAGGGGGCTGGCACTGAAGCTTTCTTT
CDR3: CASTRQGAGTEAFF

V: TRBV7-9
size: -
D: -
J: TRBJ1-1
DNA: TGTGCCAGCAGCTTACCATTGAACACTGAAGCTTTCTTT
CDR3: CASSLPLNTEAFF

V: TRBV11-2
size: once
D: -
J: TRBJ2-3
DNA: TGTGCCAGCAGCTTAGACCTGGGCATCCAGGATACGCAGTATTTT
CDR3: CASSLDLGIQDTQYF

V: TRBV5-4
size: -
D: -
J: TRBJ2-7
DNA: TGTGCCAGCAGCCCCCCGCAGAATTCCTACGAGCAGTACTTC
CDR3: CASSPPQNSYEQYF

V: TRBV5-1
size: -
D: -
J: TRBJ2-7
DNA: TGCGCCACCAGGAGAGATTCGAACTACGAGCAGTACTTC
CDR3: CATRRDSNYEQYF

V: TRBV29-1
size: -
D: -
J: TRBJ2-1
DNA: TGCAGCGTTGACTTCGTACAGAGAGAGCAGTTCTTC
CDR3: CSVDFVQREQFF

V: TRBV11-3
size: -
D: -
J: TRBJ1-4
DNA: TGTGCCAGCAGCTTAACGCAGGGAAATGAAAAACTGTTTTTT
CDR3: CASSLTQGNEKLFF

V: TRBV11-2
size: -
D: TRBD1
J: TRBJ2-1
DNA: TGTGCCAGCAGCTCAGGGACAGGGTGGTACAATGAGCAGTTCTTC
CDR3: CASSSGTGWYNEQFF

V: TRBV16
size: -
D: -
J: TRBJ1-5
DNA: TGTGCCAGCAGCCAACAGGGGCTGGCCCAGCATTTT
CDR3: CASSQQGLAQHF

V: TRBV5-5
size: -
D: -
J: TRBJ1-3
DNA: TGTGCCAGCAGCTTGGCCCCGGGGGAGGGCGCGTCTGGAAACACCATATATTTT
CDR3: CASSLAPGEGASGNTIYF

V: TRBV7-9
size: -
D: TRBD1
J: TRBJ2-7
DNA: TGTGCCAGCCGTCGACAGGGGGCTTGGGAGCAGTACTTC
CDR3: CASRRQGAWEQYF

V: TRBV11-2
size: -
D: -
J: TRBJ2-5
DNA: TGTGCCAGCAGCGTCGGGACAAACCCAAACTCTGAGGCCCAGTACTTC
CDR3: CASSVGTNPNSEAQYF

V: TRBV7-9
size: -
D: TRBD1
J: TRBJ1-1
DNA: TGTGCCAGCGGTATCAGGGGGTCGGACACTGAAGCTTTCTTT
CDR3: CASGIRGSDTEAFF

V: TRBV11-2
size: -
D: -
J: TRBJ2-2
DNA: TGTGCCAGCAGCCCCGGTGGGCGGGGGCGGCTCACCGGGGAGCTGTTTTTT
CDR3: CASSPGGRGRLTGELFF

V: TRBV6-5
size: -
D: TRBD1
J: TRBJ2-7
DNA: TGTGCCAGCAGTTACTCGACAGGGGGCTACGAGCAGTACTTC
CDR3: CASSYSTGGYEQYF

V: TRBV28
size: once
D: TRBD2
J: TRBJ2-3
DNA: TGTGCCAGCAGTTCCCGCCGGGGGGCGGGAGGAACAGATACGCAGTATTTT
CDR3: CASSSRRGAGGTDTQYF

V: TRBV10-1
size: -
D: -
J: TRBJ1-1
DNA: TGCGCCAGCAGTGAGTCCAGGTTTGGTACTGAAGCTTTCTTT
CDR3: CASSESRFGTEAFF

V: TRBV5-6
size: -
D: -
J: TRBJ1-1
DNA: TGTGCCAGCAGCTTGTCCAGGGTGTACACTGAAGCTTTCTTT
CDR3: CASSLSRVYTEAFF

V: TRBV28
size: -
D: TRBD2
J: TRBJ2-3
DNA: TGTGCCAGCAGTACTAGCGGGAGGACAGATACGCAGTATTTT
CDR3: CASSTSGRTDTQYF

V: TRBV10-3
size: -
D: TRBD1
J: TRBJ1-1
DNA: TGTGCCATCACCGACAGGGGGCTGAGGGCTGAAGCTTTCTTT
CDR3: CAITDRGLRAEAFF

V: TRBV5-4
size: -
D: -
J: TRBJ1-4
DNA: TGTGCCAGCAGCTTGGATTTCGACACCTCTAATGAAAAACTGTTTTTT
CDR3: CASSLDFDTSNEKLFF

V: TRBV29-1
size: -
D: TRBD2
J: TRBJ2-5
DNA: TGCAGCGTTGATGACCGGGGGGGCGGGGAGACCCAGTACTTC
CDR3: CSVDDRGGGETQYF

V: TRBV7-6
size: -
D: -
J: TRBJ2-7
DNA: TGTGCCAGCAGCCTCGGGGACTCCTACGAGCAGTACTTC
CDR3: CASSLGDSYEQYF

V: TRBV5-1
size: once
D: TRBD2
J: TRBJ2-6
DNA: TGCGCCAGCACCGCTTTAGCGGGTAAATCCGCTGGGGCCAACGTCCTGACTTTC
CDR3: CASTALAGKSAGANVLTF

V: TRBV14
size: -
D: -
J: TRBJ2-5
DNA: TGTGCCAGCAGCCACCCGACAGGGAGGGAGACCCAGTACTTC
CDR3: CASSHPTGRETQYF

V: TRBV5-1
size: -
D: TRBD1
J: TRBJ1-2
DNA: TGCGCCAGCAGCTTGGCGCTGACAGGGACCGGTGGCTACACCTTC
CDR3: CASSLALTGTGGYTF

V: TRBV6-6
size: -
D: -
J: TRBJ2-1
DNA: TGTGCCAGCAGGCCCCAGACAGCCTACAATGAGCAGTTCTTC
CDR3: CASRPQTAYNEQFF

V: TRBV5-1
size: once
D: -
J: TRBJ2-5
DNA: TGCGCCAGCAGCTCCTCGGTGGAGCAAGAGACCCAGTACTTC
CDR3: CASSSSVEQETQYF

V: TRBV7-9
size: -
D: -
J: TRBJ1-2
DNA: TGTGCCAGCACCGGGAACTATGGCTACACCTTC
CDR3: CASTGNYGYTF

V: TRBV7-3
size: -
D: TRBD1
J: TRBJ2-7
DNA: TGTGCCAGCAGGCAAACGGCAGGGGGCATGAACGAGCAGTACTTC
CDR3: CASRQTAGGMNEQYF

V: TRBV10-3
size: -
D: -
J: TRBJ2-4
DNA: TGTGCCACAGGGAGGCAGGGGGAGGCCAAAAACATTCAGTACTTC
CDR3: CATGRQGEAKNIQYF

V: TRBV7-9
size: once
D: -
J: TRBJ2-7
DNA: TGTGCCAGCAGCCGCAAAGAACACTACGAGCAGTACTTC
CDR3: CASSRKEHYEQYF